The present T cell receptor (beta chain) was sequenced within a study of blood T cell repertoires in COVID-19. The CDR3 runs to 17 residues. Trimming pared 0 bases from V and 0 bases from J, leaving 13 bases between. Germline values: CDR1 SEHNR, CDR2 FQNEAQ (reference sequence). Per the original data handling: Estimation of nucleated cell counts relied on the amplification of reference gene primers. The assay was immunoSEQ multiplex PCR, and TCRdb's table has in-frame clones only and misses some. The V and J calls and clone size come from that table; D and trimming were worked out from the DNA. The sample holds around 120,000 clones, 65% to 85% seen once.

The specimen was peripheral blood. The source is a man older than 75 with active or convalescent COVID-19. This chain joins TRBV7-9 and TRBJ2-3; D gene unclear. CDR3 DNA: TGTGCCAGCAGCTTAGCTCCAACAAGACTTAGCACAGATACGCAGTATTTT. This encodes CASSLAPTRLSTDTQYF.